These T cell receptor beta chains were read from a single sample in a study of molecular identifiers for immune sequencing clone quantification. TCRdb re-derived calls from the PCR reads in MiXCR, one entry per CDR3 protein. There are some 580,000 distinct CDR3 sequences in the sample; 25% occur only once, and 0.78% lies in the top ten. Material: naive CD8+ T cells from blood, with Jurkat cell RNA spiked in. These receptors all stem from a human donor in good health. Some libraries in this study had Jurkat cell RNA spiked in. Each CDR3 is given with its conserved first and last residue. A D gene is named only where the DNA matches it firmly. Some rows have no size entry. The others give once, few or many, or a class for an expanded clone.

j_call d_call v_call clone_size cdr3_nt cdr3_aa
TRBJ1-6 . TRBV6-5 few TGTGCCAGCAGTTACGAGGGGGGAGACTCACCCCTCCACTTT CASSYEGGDSPLHF
TRBJ2-7 TRBD2 TRBV7-9 few TGTGCCAGCAGCCAAGGGGGACTAGCGGGATCCTACTCCTACGAGCAGTACTTC CASSQGGLAGSYSYEQYF
TRBJ2-5 . TRBV13 . TGTGCCAGCAGCCTTCAGTCTTACCAAGAGACCCAGTACTTC CASSLQSYQETQYF
TRBJ1-2 . TRBV7-9 many TGTGCCAGCAGCCCGCCACAGGGCTATGGCTACACCTTC CASSPPQGYGYTF
TRBJ2-3 . TRBV19 many TGTGCCAGTAGTGTGACGGGTCCGGATACGCAGTATTTT CASSVTGPDTQYF
TRBJ2-4 TRBD2 TRBV13 many TGTGCCAGCAGCTTGGGACTAGCGGGAGCTGGCAAAAACATTCAGTACTTC CASSLGLAGAGKNIQYF
TRBJ2-7 . TRBV7-3 few TGTGCCAGCAGCTTAGGCGGGACGGGCGAGCAGTACTTC CASSLGGTGEQYF
TRBJ1-1 . TRBV27 . TGTGCCTGCAGTGGCAGGGACCCGATGAACACTGAAGCTTTCTTT CACSGRDPMNTEAFF
TRBJ2-1 . TRBV4-1 few TGCGCCAGCAGCCATCAGGGGTACAATGAGCAGTTCTTC CASSHQGYNEQFF
TRBJ1-1 . TRBV9 few TGTGCCAGCAGCTCCATAGCCGGGGACACTGAAGCTTTCTTT CASSSIAGDTEAFF
TRBJ2-6 . TRBV21-1 many TGTGCCAGCAGCAAAGCCCGGAGCTCTGGGGCCAACGTCCTGACTTTC CASSKARSSGANVLTF
TRBJ1-2 . TRBV4-3 few TGCGCCAGCAGCCAAGAGAGGGCTGGGAGTGGGAGCTATGGCTACACCTTC CASSQERAGSGSYGYTF
TRBJ2-5 . TRBV19 few TGTGCCAGTAGTTCGGGGTCGGGCGGAGGCCAAGAGACCCAGTACTTC CASSSGSGGGQETQYF
TRBJ1-6 . TRBV28 many TGTGCCAGCAGCCTCCGTTCCGGCGGTAATTCACCCCTCCACTTT CASSLRSGGNSPLHF
TRBJ1-5 . TRBV12-3/TRBV12-4 many TGTGCCAGCAGGGAGGGTAGTTATAGCAATCAGCCCCAGCATTTT CASREGSYSNQPQHF
TRBJ1-4 . TRBV7-9 . TGTGCCAGCAGCGAATGGAACGGGCCTGGGGATGAAAAACTGTTTTTT CASSEWNGPGDEKLFF
TRBJ1-5 . TRBV19 many TGTGCCAGTAGTATGGGGATGAGGGCAAGCAATCAGCCCCAGCATTTT CASSMGMRASNQPQHF
TRBJ1-2 TRBD1 TRBV10-2 few TGCGCCAGCAAGGGACAGGGAACGGCTGGCTACACCTTC CASKGQGTAGYTF
TRBJ2-7 . TRBV4-3 many TGCGCCAGCAGCCAAGACCTCACCTACGAGCAGTACTTC CASSQDLTYEQYF
TRBJ2-3 . TRBV7-6 many TGTGCCAGCAGCCTCACCCGGGTCACGGACACAGATACGCAGTATTTT CASSLTRVTDTDTQYF